The present entry profiles one T cell receptor (beta chain) with its context. Its specific antigen is unknown. The junction departs from germline at one end; a sequencing error may be responsible. This record belongs to a study of cytomegalovirus exposure and HLA in healthy donors (dated by TCRdb to about 2017). Background for the entire study: An earlier analysis of roughly 630 of the donors reported about 250 Gb of sequence data and roughly 100 million unique TCR beta sequences from roughly 200 million T cells. Class I and class II HLA loci were covered by the typing at four-digit resolution. An early release that covered roughly 600 HLA-typed donors contained approximately 320 gigabases of sequencing data and around 80 million unique TCR sequences. The later analysis used no new phenotypic data to find candidate immune exposures, relying instead on TCR beta sequences and their occurrence across donors. In a later analysis, previously published TCR beta repertoires from roughly 710 donors were re-analyzed and high-resolution HLA genotyping was added so that TCR occurrence patterns could be studied. The aim of the study was to test whether cataloging public T cell receptors could identify signatures of past pathogen exposure. Across 398 genotyped donors of the cohort, an average of roughly 230,000 unique TCR beta nucleotide sequences per donor were sequenced, and roughly a sixth of those sequences were non-productive. The number of donors typed differed by locus, with roughly 629-640 for A, B, C, DRB1 and DQB1, about 500 for DQA1, 606 for DPA1, and around 430 for DPB1. Of the roughly 400 genotyped donors, roughly 85% fell in the genetic ancestry cluster associated with self-reported Caucasian donors. Besides the first cohort of 500 to 700 subjects, a separate validation cohort made up of over 95 different subjects was used. All discovery cohort repertoires had been generated using a single sequencing platform. Donor age, sex, ethnicity and CMV serostatus were collected together with the repertoire data. To predict cytomegalovirus infection status, the study combined high-throughput TCR immunosequencing, statistical association of individual TCRs with disease status, and machine learning. About five DR-DQ haplotypes were treated as single units for association and clustering because of strong linkage in the cohort. The study used immunosequencing to profile the T cell repertoires of 666 subjects and linked those repertoires to cytomegalovirus serostatus. An earlier analysis of 587 of the donors applied high-throughput TCR beta sequencing to assess whether each TCR beta V gene segment acted as functional or pseudogenic. Genome-wide SNP genotypes for about 65% of the 666 donors were used in a later genetic analysis, which treated that subset as a discovery cohort. The investigation overall reported the following: Some IMGT-functional V segments, including TRBV6-2 and TRBV6-3, could not be told apart with the 87-base-pair reads, so those segments were excluded. A further reported finding was that TCR beta sequences accurately predicted the HLA-A and HLA-B alleles for most subjects in the first cohort. Immune exposure information for the cohort was limited to CMV serostatus. In a later genetic analysis, fewer N-insertions in productive TCRs were reported among donors in an Asian-associated ancestry cluster than the roughly 700-donor mean. The authors suggested that the approach could potentially be extended to other disease states and immunological phenotypes. Because HLA typing was unavailable for some donors at each locus, only the typed subset was used in association tests. In an earlier analysis of 450 to 750 of the donors, most TCR beta V segments appeared in productive rearrangements about 87% or about 30% of the time, broadly matching IMGT annotations. A cluster of highly shared sequence variants was judged likely to be a technical artifact of the sequencing pipeline. Three of the identified cytomegalovirus-associated TCR beta chains were confirmed in vitro to be specific for cytomegalovirus antigens. Because counts were too low, roughly 18 rarely observed V segments, including chromosome 9 orphons, were left out of the earlier analysis of 500 to 650 of the donors. Cytomegalovirus status was reported to be diagnosed by the classifier with high specificity and sensitivity in both the original and validation cohorts. When HLA alleles, especially DR and DQ, strongly co-occurred, TCR associations were difficult to assign to individual alleles. In this cohort, only TCR beta chains were sequenced, and detectable features were limited by the absence of alpha or paired-chain data. Linkage disequilibrium might explain the correlated functional status among segregating V segments, but an unknown experimental factor could not be ruled out. Several of the top co-occurrence clusters appeared to be linked to parvovirus B19, influenza, CMV and Epstein-Barr virus, according to a later analysis. The presence/absence analyses assumed that sequencing depth was roughly uniform across donors, and that assumption may not be true. In a later analysis, the rate of TCR association differed among HLA loci, with DRB1 alleles having the most associated TCRs and HLA-C alleles having the fewest. An association between a missense DCLRE1C variant and V-gene and J-gene trimming of TCR beta chains was found in a later genetic analysis and replicated in an independent cohort. Most CMV-associated TCR beta chains appeared to be HLA-restricted in a later analysis, and the HLA associations seemed to be driven largely by CMV exposure. Specific HLA alleles were associated with 16,951 TCR beta sequences at a false discovery rate of 0.05 in a later analysis. A total of roughly 160 TCR beta chains were listed by the study as associated with cytomegalovirus. Compared with equally common non-associated chains, HLA-associated TCR beta chains in a later analysis were more clonally expanded and had lower generation probabilities. Across donors, most TCR sequences were observed very rarely, whereas some public TCRs were present in many individuals.

The cohort comprised several hundred healthy bone marrow donors. At the time of sampling, every cohort member was nominally healthy, though immune exposures that went unrecorded were likely present. The donor was CMV seronegative and belonged to the group of several hundred seronegative cohort members. Each donor provided a peripheral blood sample, and peripheral blood mononuclear cells were used for TCR beta sequencing. Genomic DNA extraction from the blood cell samples was performed with the Qiagen DNeasy Blood Extraction Kit. Libraries were made using the immunoSEQ multiplex PCR assay. The multiplex PCR relied on a mix of 60 forward primers for TCR Vbeta segments and 13 reverse primers for TCR Jbeta segments. The CDR3 region of rearranged TCR beta genes was amplified from genomic DNA by a multiplex PCR assay. On the Illumina HiSeq System, the amplified TCR beta libraries were sequenced as 87-base-pair reads. The original pipeline was this. In a later analysis, tens of millions of unique TCR beta chains were counted across the approximately 620 repertoires, and roughly 11 million of these chains were shared by at least two donors. To remove PCR and sequencing errors, raw reads were error-corrected and collapsed into unique sequences using a nearest-neighbor algorithm that merged closely related sequences. CDR3 sequences were aligned to IMGT reference sequences to assign V, D and J gene segments. For a sequence to be retained, at least a six-nucleotide match to both a V gene segment and a J gene segment was required. A rearrangement was called productive if the CDR3 had no stop codons and remained in frame with V and J, and every other rearrangement was called non-productive. CDR3 was defined according to IMGT convention as the region running from the second conserved V-encoded cysteine to the conserved J-encoded phenylalanine. The earlier analysis of a few hundred of the donors excluded any sequence lacking an unambiguous match to a single V gene segment. In an earlier analysis of about 590 of the donors, a V segment was called functional when productive rearrangements were above 56.7%, and segregating when the standard deviation between donors exceeded 5%. A statistical classification framework was built for diagnosing cytomegalovirus status from the catalog of TCR beta chain sequences. In a later analysis, V and J genes were assigned by comparing TCR nucleotide sequences against IMGT/GENE-DB human TR gene sequences. In a later analysis, CDR3 sequences and most-parsimonious VDJ recombination scenarios were assigned using the TCRdist pipeline. A later analysis defined each TCR beta chain by its CDR3 amino acid sequence plus V-gene family, and excluded reads lacking a unique V-gene family. In a later analysis, a few hundred highly shared, low-generation-probability nucleotide sequences were removed to address suspected cross-contamination and a sequencing artifact. For each public chain, a later analysis derived a clonal expansion index from normalized ranks of inferred template counts within each repertoire. Generation probabilities in a later analysis came from a VDJ recombination model fitted to out-of-frame rearrangements, and those results were checked against IGoR. In a later analysis, hypergeometric tests were used to score TCR-TCR, TCR-HLA and TCR-CMV co-occurrence, with a repertoire-size bias correction applied to TCR pairs. To estimate false discovery rates, a later analysis permuted the HLA or CMV assignments 20 times. In a later analysis, co-occurring TCRs were grouped with DBSCAN, and TCRdist sequence similarity was added when clustering was performed within HLA-allele-positive subsets. For co-occurrence clustering, repertoires with fewer than 30,000 or more than 120,000 public chains were excluded, along with 4 to 6 repertoires with anomalous nucleotide sharing. Here the immuneACCESS table is served through TCRdb, limited to in-frame sequences with V and J called. Missing clones are a known gap in these copies; in checked studies unresolved V genes cover under half, and the rest lacks a known reason. That table supplies the V and J calls and clone size; D and trimming were determined from the DNA. This sample has about 100,000 clones in its table, and 75% of those were observed once. Jointly, the top ten make up over 9.5% of the sample.

Per the germline V gene (reference sequence), SSHAT is the CDR1 and FNYEAQ is the CDR2. The CDR3, cysteine through phenylalanine, is 15 amino acids long. Kept here is only the CDR3 DNA, which spans 45 bases and is read in frame from base 1. This chain joins TRBV7-7 to TRBJ2-5; TRBD2 is possibly the D segment (5 matching bases). The clonotype comes from a man over 45 in good health and CMV-seronegative. The sample taken for sequencing was PBMCs. The DNA sequence is TGTGCTAGCAGCCCAGAGGGCAATCCAGGAGAGACCCAGTACTTC. It codes for CASSPEGNPGETQYF.